The 8 T cell receptor beta chains listed next were all sequenced from one sample in a study of OX40 agonist ivuxolimab in advanced cancers. Produced via immunoSEQ multiplex PCR; TCRdb's table is partial and in-frame only. The sample has 35,000 to 50,000 clones, 75% to 90% seen once. The sample was CD4+ or CD8+ T cells sorted from blood, taken in a trial of the OX40 agonist ivuxolimab. The origin of the receptors is an adult with an advanced solid tumor such as melanoma, head and neck, liver or kidney cancer.

V usage is TRBV5-1 and J usage is TRBJ1-1; 7 bases line up with TRBD1. Germline CDR1 reads SGHRS; CDR2 reads YFSETQ. The CDR3 sequence is 13 residues long. V shed 1 base and J 6 bases; nucleotides not matched to a gene: 3. The chain's CDR3 is CASSLSQGAEAFF. The CDR3, as DNA: TGCGCCAGCAGCTTGTCGCAGGGGGCTGAAGCTTTCTTT.

The chain combines TRBV4-2 with TRBJ2-7, with D unclear. This CDR3 is built from 16 residues. V was cut by 0 bases and J by 2 bases, with 14 bases left in between. Germline V gene data show CDR1 as LGHNA and CDR2 as YNFKEQ. The CDR3 sequence: CASSQEEGWATYEQYF. The CDR3 DNA is TGTGCCAGCAGCCAAGAGGAAGGGTGGGCAACCTACGAGCAGTACTTC.

This chain joins TRBV7-3 and TRBJ1-1; D is possibly TRBD1 (5 bases). The CDR3 has 12 amino acids. The V and J ends lost 2 bases and 11 bases respectively, with 12 bases between them. The germline CDR1 and CDR2 sequences are SGHTA and FQGTGA. The CDR3 loop reads CASSLVSRDAFF. As DNA, the CDR3 is TGTGCCAGCAGCTTAGTTTCCAGGGACGCTTTCTTT.

The chain has TRBV2 and TRBJ1-3; the D is unclear. V lost 3 bases and J lost 3, with 15 bases in between. The CDR3 consists of 16 residues. The germline V gene has CDR1 SNHLY and CDR2 FYNNEI. The CDR3 DNA follows: TGTGCCAGCAGTGACCGACGAACCTCTGGTGGAAACACCATATATTTT. It specifies CASSDRRTSGGNTIYF.

This chain connects TRBV19 to TRBJ1-6; tentatively, D is TRBD1 (6 bases). The length of the CDR3 is 14 residues. CDR1 is LNHDA, CDR2 SQIVND, per germline (reference sequence). V lost 4 bases, J lost 6 bases, and 10 bases lay in between. The CDR3 coding sequence is TGTGCCAGTAGTACTACAGGGTTTAATTCACCCCTCCACTTT. It is translated as CASSTTGFNSPLHF.

The chain employs TRBV11-1 and TRBJ2-7; D gene ambiguous. The length of the CDR3 is 12 residues. V shed 5 bases and J shed 6 bases, with 11 bases lying between them. CDR1 and CDR2 from the germline V gene are SGHAT and FQDESV (reference sequence). CDR3 DNA sequence: TGTGCCAGCAGCCCCCATTCGGCCGAGCAGTACTTC. Amino acids: CASSPHSAEQYF.

This clone came up once. The CDR3 DNA reads TGTGCCAGCAGCTTGACCGGGGGAGATGCAACTAATGAAAAACTGTTTTTT. Amino acids: CASSLTGGDATNEKLFF. This chain joins TRBV5-6 and TRBJ1-4; D might be TRBD1 (5 bases). Germline V gives CDR1 SGHDT, CDR2 YYEEEE. The CDR3 covers 17 residues. With 1 base removed from V and 0 bases from J, the gap between germline ends came to 13 bases.

The sample holds a few counts of this clone. V usage is TRBV15 and J usage is TRBJ1-6; D unclear. V was pared by 0 bases and J by 6 bases, with 9 bases between. Germline V gene sequence: CDR1 LNHNV, CDR2 YYDKDF (reference sequence). The CDR3 has 15 residues. The DNA of the CDR3 is TGTGCCACCAGCAGAGACAGGTGGCCTAATTCACCCCTCCACTTT. It translates to CATSRDRWPNSPLHF.